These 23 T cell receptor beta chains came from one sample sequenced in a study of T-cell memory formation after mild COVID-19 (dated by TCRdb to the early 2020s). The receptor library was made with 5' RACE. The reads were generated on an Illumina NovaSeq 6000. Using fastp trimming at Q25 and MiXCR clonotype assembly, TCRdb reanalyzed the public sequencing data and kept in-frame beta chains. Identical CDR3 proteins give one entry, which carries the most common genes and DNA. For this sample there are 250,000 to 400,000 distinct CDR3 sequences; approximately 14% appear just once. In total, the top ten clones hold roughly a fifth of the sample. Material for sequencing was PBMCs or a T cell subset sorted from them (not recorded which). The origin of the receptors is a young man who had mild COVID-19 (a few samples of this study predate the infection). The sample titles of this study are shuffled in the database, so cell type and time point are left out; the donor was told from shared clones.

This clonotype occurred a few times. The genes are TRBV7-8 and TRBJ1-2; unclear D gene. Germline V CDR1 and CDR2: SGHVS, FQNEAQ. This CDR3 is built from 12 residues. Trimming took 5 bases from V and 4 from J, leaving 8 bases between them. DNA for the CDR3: TGTGCCAGCAGCGACAATAGCTATGGCTACACCTTC. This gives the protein CASSDNSYGYTF.

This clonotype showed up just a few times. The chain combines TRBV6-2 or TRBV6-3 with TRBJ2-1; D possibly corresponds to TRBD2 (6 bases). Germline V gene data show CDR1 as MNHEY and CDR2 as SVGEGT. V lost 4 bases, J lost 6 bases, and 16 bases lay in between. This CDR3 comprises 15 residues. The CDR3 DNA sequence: TGTGCCAGCAGTTGGGGCCCAGGGAGGAGCAATGAGCAGTTCTTC. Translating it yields CASSWGPGRSNEQFF.

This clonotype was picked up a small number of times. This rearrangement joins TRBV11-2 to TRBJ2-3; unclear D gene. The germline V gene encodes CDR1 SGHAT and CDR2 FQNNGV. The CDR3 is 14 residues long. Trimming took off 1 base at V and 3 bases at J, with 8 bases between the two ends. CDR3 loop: CASSLGALTDTQYF. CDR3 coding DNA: TGTGCCAGCAGCTTAGGAGCTCTGACAGATACGCAGTATTTT. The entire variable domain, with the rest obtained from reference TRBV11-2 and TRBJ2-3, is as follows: EAGVAQSPRYKIIEKRQSVAFWCNPISGHATLYWYQQILGQGPKLLIQFQNNGVVDDSQLPKDRFSAERLKGVDSTLKIQPAKLEDSAVYLCASSLGALTDTQYFGPGTRLTVL.

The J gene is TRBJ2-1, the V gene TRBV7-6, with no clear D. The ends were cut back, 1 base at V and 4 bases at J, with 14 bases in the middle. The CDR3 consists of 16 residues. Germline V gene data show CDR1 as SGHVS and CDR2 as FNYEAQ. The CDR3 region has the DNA TGTGCCAGCAGCTTAGTGGGTCCCAACTATTACAATGAGCAGTTCTTC. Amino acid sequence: CASSLVGPNYYNEQFF.

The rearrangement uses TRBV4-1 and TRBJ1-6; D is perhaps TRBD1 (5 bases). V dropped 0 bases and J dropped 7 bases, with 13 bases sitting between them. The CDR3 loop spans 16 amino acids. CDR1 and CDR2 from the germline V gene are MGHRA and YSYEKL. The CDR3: CASSQDADRGNSPLHF. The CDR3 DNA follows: TGCGCCAGCAGCCAAGATGCTGACAGAGGGAATTCACCCCTCCACTTT.

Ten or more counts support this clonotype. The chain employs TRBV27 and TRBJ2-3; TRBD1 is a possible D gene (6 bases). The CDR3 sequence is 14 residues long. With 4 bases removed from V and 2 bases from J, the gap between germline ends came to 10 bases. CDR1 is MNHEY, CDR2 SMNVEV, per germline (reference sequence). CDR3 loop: CASSYRTVTDTQYF. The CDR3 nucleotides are TGTGCCAGCAGTTACCGGACAGTCACAGATACGCAGTATTTT.

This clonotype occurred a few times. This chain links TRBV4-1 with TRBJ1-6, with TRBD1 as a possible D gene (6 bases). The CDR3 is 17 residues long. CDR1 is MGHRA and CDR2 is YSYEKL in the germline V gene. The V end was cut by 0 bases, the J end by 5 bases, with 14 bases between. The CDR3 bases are TGCGCCAGCAGCCAAGATAATAGGGGGGCCGATAATTCACCCCTCCACTTT. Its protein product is CASSQDNRGADNSPLHF.

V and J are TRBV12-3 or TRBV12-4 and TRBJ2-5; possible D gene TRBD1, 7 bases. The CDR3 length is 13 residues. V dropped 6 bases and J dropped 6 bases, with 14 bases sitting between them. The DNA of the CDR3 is TGTGCCAGCAGACAGGGGACTGAACAGACCCAGTACTTC. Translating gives CASRQGTEQTQYF.

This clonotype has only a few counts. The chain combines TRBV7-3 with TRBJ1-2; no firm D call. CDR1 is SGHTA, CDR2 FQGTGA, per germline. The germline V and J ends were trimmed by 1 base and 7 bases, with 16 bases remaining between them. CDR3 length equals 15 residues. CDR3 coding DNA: TGTGCCAGCAGCTTAAGGGGTGGCTCGAGTGGTGGCTACACCTTC. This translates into CASSLRGGSSGGYTF.

The CDR3 DNA reads as TGCAGCGTTTCAGACAGCTCCTACGAGCAGTACTTC. Translating it yields CSVSDSSYEQYF. The V and J genes are TRBV29-1 and TRBJ2-7; D may be TRBD1 (5 bases). V was clipped by 5 bases and J by 0 bases, with 8 bases between them. The CDR3 is 12 residues long. Per the germline V gene, CDR1 is SQVTM and CDR2 is ANQGSEA.

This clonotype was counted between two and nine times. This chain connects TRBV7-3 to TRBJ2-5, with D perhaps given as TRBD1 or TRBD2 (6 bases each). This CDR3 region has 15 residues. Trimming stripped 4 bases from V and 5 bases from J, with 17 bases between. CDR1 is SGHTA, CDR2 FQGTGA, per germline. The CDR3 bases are TGTGCCAGCAGCTCCGGACAGTGGGGAGGCGAGACCCAGTACTTC. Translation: CASSSGQWGGETQYF.

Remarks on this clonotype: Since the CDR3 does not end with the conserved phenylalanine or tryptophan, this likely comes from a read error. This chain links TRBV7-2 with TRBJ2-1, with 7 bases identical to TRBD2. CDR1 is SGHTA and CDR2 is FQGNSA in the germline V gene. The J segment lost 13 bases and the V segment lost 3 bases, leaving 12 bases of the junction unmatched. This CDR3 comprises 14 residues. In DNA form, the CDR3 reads TGTGCCAGCAGCTTCAGCCGGGACTACGGGCCACAGTTCGTC. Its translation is CASSFSRDYGPQFV.

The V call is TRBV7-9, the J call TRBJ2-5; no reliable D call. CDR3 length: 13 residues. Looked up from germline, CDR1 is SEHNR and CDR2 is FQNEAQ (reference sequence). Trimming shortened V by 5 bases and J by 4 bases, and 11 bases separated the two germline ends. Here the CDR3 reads CASSQSWGETQYF. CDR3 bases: TGTGCCAGCAGCCAGAGCTGGGGAGAGACCCAGTACTTC.

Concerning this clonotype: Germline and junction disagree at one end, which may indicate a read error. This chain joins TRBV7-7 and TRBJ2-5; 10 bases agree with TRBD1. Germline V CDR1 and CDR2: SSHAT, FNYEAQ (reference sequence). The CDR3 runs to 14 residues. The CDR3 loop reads CASSLWTGGETQYF. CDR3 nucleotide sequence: TGTGCTAGCAGCTTGTGGACAGGGGGAGAGACCCAGTACTTC.

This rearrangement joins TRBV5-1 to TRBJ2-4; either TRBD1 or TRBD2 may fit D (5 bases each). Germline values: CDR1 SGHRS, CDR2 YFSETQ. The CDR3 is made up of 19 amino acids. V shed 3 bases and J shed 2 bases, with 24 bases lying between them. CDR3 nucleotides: TGCGCCAGCAGCTCGAGGTACCAGGCGGTGGGGGACCCCAAAAACATTCAGTACTTC. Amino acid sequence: CASSSRYQAVGDPKNIQYF.

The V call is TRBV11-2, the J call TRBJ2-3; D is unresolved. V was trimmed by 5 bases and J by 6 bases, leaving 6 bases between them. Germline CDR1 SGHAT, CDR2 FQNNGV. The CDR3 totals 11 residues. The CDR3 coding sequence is TGTGCCAGCAGCCTATTCGATACGCAGTATTTT. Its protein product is CASSLFDTQYF.

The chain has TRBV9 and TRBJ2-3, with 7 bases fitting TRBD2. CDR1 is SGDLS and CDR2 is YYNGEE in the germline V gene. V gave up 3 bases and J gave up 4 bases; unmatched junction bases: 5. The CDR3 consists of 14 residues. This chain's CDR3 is CASSGSSGSDTQYF. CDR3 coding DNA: TGTGCCAGCAGCGGAAGTAGCGGGTCAGATACGCAGTATTTT.

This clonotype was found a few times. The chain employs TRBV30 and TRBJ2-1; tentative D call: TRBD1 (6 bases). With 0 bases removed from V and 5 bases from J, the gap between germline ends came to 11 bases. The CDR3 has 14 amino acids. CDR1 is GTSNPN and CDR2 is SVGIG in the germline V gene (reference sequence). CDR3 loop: CAWSVLRTDNEQFF. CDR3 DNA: TGTGCCTGGAGTGTACTTAGGACAGACAATGAGCAGTTCTTC.

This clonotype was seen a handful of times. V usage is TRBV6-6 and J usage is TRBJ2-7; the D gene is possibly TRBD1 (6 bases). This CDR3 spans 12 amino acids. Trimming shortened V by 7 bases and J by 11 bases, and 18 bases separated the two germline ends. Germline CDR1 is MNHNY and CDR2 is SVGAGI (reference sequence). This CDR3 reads CASTVRAGEKYF. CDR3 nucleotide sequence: TGTGCCAGCACCGTAAGGGCAGGGGAGAAGTACTTC.

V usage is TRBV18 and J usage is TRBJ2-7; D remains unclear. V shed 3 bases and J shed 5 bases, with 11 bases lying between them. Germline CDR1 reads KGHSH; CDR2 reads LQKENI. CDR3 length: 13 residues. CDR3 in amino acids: CASSPGTLDEQYF. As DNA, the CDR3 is TGTGCCAGCTCACCGGGAACCCTCGACGAGCAGTACTTC.

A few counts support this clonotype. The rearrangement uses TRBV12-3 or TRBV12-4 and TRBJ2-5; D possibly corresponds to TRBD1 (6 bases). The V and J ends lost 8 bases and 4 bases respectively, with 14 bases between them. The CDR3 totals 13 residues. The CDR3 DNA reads TGTGCCAGCGCCCCCAGGACAGTAGAGACCCAGTACTTC. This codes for CASAPRTVETQYF.

CDR3 nucleotides: TGCGCCAGCACCCTGACTCCGGCCTCCTACAATGAGCAGTTCTTC. The encoded protein is CASTLTPASYNEQFF. V usage is TRBV5-1 and J usage is TRBJ2-1; D is ambiguous. V was shortened by 6 bases and J by 0 bases, with 13 bases between the two germline ends. Germline values: CDR1 SGHRS, CDR2 YFSETQ. This CDR3 spans 15 amino acids.

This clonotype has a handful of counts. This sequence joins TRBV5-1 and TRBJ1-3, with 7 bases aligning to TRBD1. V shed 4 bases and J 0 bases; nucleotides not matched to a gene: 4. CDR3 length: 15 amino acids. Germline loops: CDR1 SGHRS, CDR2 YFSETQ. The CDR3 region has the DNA TGCGCCAGCAGCCCGGGACAGCGCTCTGGAAACACCATATATTTT. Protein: CASSPGQRSGNTIYF.